This record covers a single T cell receptor beta chain. The data are from a study of PD-1 blockade in classical Hodgkin lymphoma. Per germline, CDR1 MGHRA and CDR2 YSYEKL. The CDR3 runs to 18 residues. V was pared by 4 bases and J by 4 bases, with 15 bases of the junction left unmatched. Some clones are missing from TCRdb's copy, which holds only in-frame ones; the method was immunoSEQ multiplex PCR. The table has about 29,000 clones, about 70% seen once. Each of the patients experienced relapse following autologous stem cell transplantation, and their brentuximab vedotin exposure differed. Responses achieved at best were complete response, partial response or progressive disease.

Sequences were derived from peripheral blood mononuclear cells (PBMCs), sampled before the second cycle of nivolumab. The clonotype comes from a human donor with classical Hodgkin lymphoma. The rearrangement links TRBV4-1 to TRBJ2-2; 7 bases are a match to TRBD2. CDR3 nucleotide sequence: TGCGCCAGCAGCCGAACGGGGACGTGGGAGGGCGGCACCGGGGAGCTGTTTTTT. This codes for CASSRTGTWEGGTGELFF.